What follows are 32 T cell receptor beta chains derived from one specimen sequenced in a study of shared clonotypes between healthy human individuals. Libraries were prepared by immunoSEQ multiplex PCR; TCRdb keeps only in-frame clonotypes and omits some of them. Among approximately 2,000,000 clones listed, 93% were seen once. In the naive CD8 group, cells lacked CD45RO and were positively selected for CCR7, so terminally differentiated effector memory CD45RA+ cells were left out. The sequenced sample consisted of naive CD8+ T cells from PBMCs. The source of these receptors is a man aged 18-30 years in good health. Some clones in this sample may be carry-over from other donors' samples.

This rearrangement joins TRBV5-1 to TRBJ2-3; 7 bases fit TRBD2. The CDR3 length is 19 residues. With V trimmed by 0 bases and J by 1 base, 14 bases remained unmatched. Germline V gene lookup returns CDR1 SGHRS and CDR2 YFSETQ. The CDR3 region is CASSLVGGDVIPRTDTQYF. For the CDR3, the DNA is TGCGCCAGCAGCTTGGTGGGAGGGGACGTCATTCCCCGCACAGATACGCAGTATTTT.

The CDR3 protein is CASSFRGRVITEAFF. CDR3 nucleotides: TGTGCCAGCAGCTTCCGGGGGCGGGTAATCACTGAAGCTTTCTTT. This sequence joins TRBV5-5 and TRBJ1-1; perhaps TRBD1 as D (6 bases). The CDR3 is 15 residues long. V dropped 2 bases and J dropped 4 bases, with 15 bases sitting between them. Germline assignment: CDR1 SGHKS and CDR2 YYEKEE (reference sequence).

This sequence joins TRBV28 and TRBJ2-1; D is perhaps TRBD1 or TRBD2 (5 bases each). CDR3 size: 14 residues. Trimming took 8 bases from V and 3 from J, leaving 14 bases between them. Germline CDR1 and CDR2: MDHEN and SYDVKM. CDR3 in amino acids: CASVGTLDYNEQFF. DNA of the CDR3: TGTGCCAGCGTTGGGACCCTTGACTACAATGAGCAGTTCTTC. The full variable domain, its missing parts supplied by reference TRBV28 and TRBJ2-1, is DVKVTQSSRYLVKRTGEKVFLECVQDMDHENMFWYRQDPGLGLRLIYFSYDVKMKEKGDIPEGYSVSREKKERFSLILESASTNQTSMYLCASVGTLDYNEQFFGPGTRLTVL.

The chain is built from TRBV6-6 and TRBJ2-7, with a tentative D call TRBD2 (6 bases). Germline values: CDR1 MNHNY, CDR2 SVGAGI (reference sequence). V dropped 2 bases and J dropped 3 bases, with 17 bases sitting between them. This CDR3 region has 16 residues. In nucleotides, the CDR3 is TGTGCCAGCAGTTACGGTACGGGGGAAGCCTTCTACGAGCAGTACTTC. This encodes CASSYGTGEAFYEQYF.

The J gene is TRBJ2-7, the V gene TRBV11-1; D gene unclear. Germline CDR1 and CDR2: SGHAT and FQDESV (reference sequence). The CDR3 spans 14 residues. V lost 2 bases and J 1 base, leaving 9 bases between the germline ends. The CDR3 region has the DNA TGTGCCAGCAGCTTAATGGGCTCGTCCTACGAGCAGTACTTC. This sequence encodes CASSLMGSSYEQYF.

The CDR3 coding sequence is TGTGCCAGTAGTATAGAGCGCTCCATGAACACTGAAGCTTTCTTT. It specifies CASSIERSMNTEAFF. The chain links TRBV19 to TRBJ1-1; D is undetermined. Germline values: CDR1 LNHDA, CDR2 SQIVND (reference sequence). V dropped 0 bases and J dropped 0 bases, with 8 bases sitting between them. The CDR3 has 15 residues.

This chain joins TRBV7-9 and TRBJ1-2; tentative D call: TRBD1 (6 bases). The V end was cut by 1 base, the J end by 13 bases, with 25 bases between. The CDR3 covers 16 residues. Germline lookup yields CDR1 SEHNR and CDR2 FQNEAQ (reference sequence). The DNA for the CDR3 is TGTGCCAGCAGCTTAGACTGGTCGGACAGCAGTCTTTGGGCCACCTTC. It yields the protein CASSLDWSDSSLWATF.

This CDR3 is CASSQGDSGNTIYF. The CDR3 region has the DNA TGCGCCAGCAGCCAAGGTGACTCTGGAAACACCATATATTTT. The chain is built from TRBV4-1 and TRBJ1-3; the D is unclear. Germline CDR1 reads MGHRA; CDR2 reads YSYEKL. The V gene lost 1 base and the J gene lost 0 bases, with 4 bases spanning the gap. The CDR3 is 14 residues long.

The CDR3 loop reads CASSLSRGPGQETQYF. The CDR3 nucleotides read TGTGCCAGCAGCTTGTCCCGGGGGCCAGGCCAAGAGACCCAGTACTTC. The chain uses TRBV28 and TRBJ2-5; D is tentatively TRBD1 or TRBD2 (6 bases each). Trimming pared 6 bases from V and 1 base from J, leaving 18 bases between. CDR1 is MDHEN, CDR2 SYDVKM, per germline. The CDR3 extends over 16 amino acids.

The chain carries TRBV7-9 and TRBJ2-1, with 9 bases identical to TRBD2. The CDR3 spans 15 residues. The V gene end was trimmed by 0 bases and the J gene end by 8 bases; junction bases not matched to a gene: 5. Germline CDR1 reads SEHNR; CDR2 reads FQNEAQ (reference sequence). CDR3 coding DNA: TGTGCCAGCAGCTTAGCTAGCGGGAGTTTCTATGAGCAGTTCTTC. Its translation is CASSLASGSFYEQFF.

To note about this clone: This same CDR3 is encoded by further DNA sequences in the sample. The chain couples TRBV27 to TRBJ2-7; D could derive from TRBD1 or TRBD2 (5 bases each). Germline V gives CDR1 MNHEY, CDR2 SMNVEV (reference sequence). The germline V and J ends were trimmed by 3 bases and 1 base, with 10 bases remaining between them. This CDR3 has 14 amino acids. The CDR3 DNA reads TGTGCCAGCAGTTTGAGGGCAGGGTCCTACGAGCAGTACTTC. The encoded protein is CASSLRAGSYEQYF.

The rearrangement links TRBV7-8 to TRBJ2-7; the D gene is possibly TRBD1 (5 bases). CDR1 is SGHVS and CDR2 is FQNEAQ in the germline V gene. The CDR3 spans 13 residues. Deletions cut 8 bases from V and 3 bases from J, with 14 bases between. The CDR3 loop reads CASWAGLSYEQYF. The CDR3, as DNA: TGTGCCAGCTGGGCAGGGCTCAGCTACGAGCAGTACTTC.

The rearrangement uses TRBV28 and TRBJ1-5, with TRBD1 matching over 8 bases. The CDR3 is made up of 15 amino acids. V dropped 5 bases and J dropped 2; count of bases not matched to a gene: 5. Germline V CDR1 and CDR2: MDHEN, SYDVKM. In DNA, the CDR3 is TGTGCCAGCAGTGGAACGACAGGGGGCAATCAGCCCCAGCATTTT. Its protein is CASSGTTGGNQPQHF.

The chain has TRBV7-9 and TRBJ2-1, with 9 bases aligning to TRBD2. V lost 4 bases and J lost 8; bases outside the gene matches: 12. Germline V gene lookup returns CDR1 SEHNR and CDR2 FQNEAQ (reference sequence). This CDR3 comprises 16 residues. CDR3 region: CASSSRTSVEGDEQFF. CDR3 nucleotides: TGTGCCAGCAGCTCCCGGACTAGCGTCGAAGGAGATGAGCAGTTCTTC.

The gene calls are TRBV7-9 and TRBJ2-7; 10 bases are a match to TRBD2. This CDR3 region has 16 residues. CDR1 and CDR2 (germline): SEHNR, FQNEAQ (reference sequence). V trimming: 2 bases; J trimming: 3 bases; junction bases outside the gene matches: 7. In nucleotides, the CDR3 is TGTGCCAGCAGCTTACCCCCTAGCGGGAGAAACTACGAGCAGTACTTC. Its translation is CASSLPPSGRNYEQYF.

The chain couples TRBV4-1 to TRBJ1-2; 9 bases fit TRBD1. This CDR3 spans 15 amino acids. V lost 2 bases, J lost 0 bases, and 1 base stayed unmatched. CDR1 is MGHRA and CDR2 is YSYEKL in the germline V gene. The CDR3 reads CASSQRQGANYGYTF. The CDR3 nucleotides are TGCGCCAGCAGCCAACGACAGGGGGCTAACTATGGCTACACCTTC.

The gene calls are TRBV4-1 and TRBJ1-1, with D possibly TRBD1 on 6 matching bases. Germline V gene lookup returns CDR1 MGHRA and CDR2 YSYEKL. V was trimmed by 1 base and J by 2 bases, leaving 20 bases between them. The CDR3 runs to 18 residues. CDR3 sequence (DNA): TGCGCCAGCAGCCAAGTCACGGGTAGGGAGGGGGTAAACACTGAAGCTTTCTTT. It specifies CASSQVTGREGVNTEAFF.

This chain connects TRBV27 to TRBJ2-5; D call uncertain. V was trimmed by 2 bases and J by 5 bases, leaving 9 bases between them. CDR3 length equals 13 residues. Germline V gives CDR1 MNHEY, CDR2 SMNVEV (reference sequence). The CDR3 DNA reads TGTGCCAGCAGTTTAGCTGGGTTGGAGACCCAGTACTTC. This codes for CASSLAGLETQYF.

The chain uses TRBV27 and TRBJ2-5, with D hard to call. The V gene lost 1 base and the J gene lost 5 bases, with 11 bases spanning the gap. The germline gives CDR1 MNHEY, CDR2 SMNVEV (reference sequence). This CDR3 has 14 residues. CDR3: CASSLFGGPETQYF. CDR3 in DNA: TGTGCCAGCAGTTTATTTGGCGGCCCTGAGACCCAGTACTTC.

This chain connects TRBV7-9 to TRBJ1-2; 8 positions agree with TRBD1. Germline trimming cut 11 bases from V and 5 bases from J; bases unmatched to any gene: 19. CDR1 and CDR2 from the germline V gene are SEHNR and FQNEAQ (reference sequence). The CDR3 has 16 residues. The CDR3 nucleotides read TGTGCCGCATTAGATCCCAGACAGGGGATGGAGTATGGCTACACCTTC. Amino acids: CAALDPRQGMEYGYTF. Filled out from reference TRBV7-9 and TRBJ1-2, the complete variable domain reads DTGVSQNPRHKITKRGQNVTFRCDPISEHNRLYWYRQTLGQGPEFLTYFQNEAQLEKSRLLSDRFSAERPKGSFSTLEIQRTEQGDSAMYLCAALDPRQGMEYGYTFGSGTRLTVV.

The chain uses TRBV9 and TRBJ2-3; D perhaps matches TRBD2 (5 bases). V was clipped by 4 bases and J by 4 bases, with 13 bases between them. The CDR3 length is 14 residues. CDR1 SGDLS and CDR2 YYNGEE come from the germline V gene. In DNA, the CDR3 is TGTGCCAGCAGCCCCTTTGACGGGGCAGATACGCAGTATTTT. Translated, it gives CASSPFDGADTQYF.

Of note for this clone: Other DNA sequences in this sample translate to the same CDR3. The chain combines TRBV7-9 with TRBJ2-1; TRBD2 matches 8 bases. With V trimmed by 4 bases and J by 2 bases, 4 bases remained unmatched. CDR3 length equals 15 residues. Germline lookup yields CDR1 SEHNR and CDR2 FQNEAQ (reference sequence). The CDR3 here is CASSSTGGPYNEQFF. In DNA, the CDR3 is TGTGCCAGCAGCTCAACGGGAGGGCCCTACAATGAGCAGTTCTTC.

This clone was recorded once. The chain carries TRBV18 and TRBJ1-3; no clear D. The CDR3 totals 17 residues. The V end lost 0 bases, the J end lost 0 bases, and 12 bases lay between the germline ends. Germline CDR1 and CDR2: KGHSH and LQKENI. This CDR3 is CASSPPPGGYSGNTIYF. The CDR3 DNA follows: TGTGCCAGCTCACCACCACCCGGCGGATACTCTGGAAACACCATATATTTT. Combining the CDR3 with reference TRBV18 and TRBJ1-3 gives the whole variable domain NAGVMQNPRHLVRRRGQEARLRCSPMKGHSHVYWYRQLPEEGLKFMVYLQKENIIDESGMPKERFSAEFPKEGPSILRIQQVVRGDSAAYFCASSPPPGGYSGNTIYFGEGSWLTVV.

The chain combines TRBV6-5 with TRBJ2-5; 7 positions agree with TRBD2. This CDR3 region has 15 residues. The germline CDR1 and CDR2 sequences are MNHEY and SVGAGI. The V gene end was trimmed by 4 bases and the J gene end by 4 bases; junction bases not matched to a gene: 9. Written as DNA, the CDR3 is TGTGCCAGCAGTTCCTCGGGGGGTAGGGGAGAGACCCAGTACTTC. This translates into CASSSSGGRGETQYF.

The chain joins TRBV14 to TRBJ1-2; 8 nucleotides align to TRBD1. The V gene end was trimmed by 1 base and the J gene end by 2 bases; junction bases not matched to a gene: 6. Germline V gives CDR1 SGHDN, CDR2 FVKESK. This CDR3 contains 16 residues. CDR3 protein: CASSQVKGQENYGYTF. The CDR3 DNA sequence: TGTGCCAGCAGCCAAGTGAAGGGACAGGAAAACTATGGCTACACCTTC. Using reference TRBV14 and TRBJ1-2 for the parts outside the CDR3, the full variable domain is EAGVTQFPSHSVIEKGQTVTLRCDPISGHDNLYWYRRVMGKEIKFLLHFVKESKQDESGMPNNRFLAERTGGTYSTLKVQPAELEDSGVYFCASSQVKGQENYGYTFGSGTRLTVV.

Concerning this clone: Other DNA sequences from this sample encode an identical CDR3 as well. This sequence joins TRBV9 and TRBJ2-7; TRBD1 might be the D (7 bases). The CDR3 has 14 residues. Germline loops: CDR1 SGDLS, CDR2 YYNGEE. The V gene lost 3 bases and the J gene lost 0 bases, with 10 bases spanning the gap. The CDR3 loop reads CASSGRDSSYEQYF. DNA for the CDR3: TGTGCCAGCAGCGGGCGGGACAGCTCCTACGAGCAGTACTTC.

Here the CDR3 DNA reads TGTGCCAGCACCCCTCTCGGGACAGGGGACACCGGGGAGCTGTTTTTT. It is translated as CASTPLGTGDTGELFF. This sequence joins TRBV19 and TRBJ2-2; TRBD1 agrees at 10 bases. This CDR3 comprises 16 residues. Germline loops: CDR1 LNHDA, CDR2 SQIVND (reference sequence). V lost 9 bases to trimming and J lost 3 bases; unmatched junction nucleotides: 10. The full variable domain, its missing parts supplied by reference TRBV19 and TRBJ2-2, is DGGITQSPKYLFRKEGQNVTLSCEQNLNHDAMYWYRQDPGQGLRLIYYSQIVNDFQKGDIAEGYSVSREKKESFPLTVTSAQKNPTAFYLCASTPLGTGDTGELFFGEGSRLTVL.

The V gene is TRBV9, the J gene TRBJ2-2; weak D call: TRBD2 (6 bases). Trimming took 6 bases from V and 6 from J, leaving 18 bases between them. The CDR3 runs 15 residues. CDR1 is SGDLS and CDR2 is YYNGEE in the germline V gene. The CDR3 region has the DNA TGTGCCAGCACTAAGGAGGGGAGTTTGGCCGGGGAGCTGTTTTTT. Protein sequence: CASTKEGSLAGELFF.

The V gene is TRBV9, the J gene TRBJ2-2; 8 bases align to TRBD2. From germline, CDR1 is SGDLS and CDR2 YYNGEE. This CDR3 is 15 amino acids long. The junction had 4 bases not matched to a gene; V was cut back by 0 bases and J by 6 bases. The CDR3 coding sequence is TGTGCCAGCAGCGTAGCTACCGGGAGGGCCGGGGAGCTGTTTTTT. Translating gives CASSVATGRAGELFF.

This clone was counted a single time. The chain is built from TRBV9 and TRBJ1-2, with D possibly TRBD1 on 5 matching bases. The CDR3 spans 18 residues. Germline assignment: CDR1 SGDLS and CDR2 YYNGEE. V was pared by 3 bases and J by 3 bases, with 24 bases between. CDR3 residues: CASSAPVTVGREDYGYTF. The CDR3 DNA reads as TGTGCCAGCAGCGCCCCGGTCACGGTGGGCAGGGAGGACTATGGCTACACCTTC.

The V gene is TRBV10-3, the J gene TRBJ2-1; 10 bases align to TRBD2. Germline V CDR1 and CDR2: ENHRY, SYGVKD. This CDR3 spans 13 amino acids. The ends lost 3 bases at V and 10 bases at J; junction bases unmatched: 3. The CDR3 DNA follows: TGTGCCATCAGTGAAGCTAGCGGGGGAGAGCAGTTCTTC. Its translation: CAISEASGGEQFF.

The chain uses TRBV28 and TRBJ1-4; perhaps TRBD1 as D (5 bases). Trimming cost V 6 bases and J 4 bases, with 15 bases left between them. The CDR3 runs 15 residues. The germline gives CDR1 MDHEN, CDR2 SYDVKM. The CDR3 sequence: CASSQSQGYNEKLFF. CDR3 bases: TGTGCCAGCAGCCAATCCCAGGGATATAATGAAAAACTGTTTTTT.